This T cell receptor (beta chain) was observed in a study of blood T cells in healthy people across ages. Germline CDR1 and CDR2: SGHTA and FQGNSA. The CDR3 sequence is 16 residues long. V shed 5 bases, J shed 5 bases, and the junction held 10 bases outside the gene matches. Next came a second PCR, run for about 7 to 12 cycles, which used a sample-barcoded 5' primer along with a J-beta primer mix. TCRdb ran MiXCR on the 5' RACE reads and lists one entry per CDR3 protein. The table includes about 1.5 million distinct CDR3 sequences, 40% to 45% detected once. The TCR was taken from a woman younger than 35 in good health. This sequence joins TRBV7-2 and TRBJ2-3, with 10 bases aligning to TRBD2. Specimen: blood. CDR3 coding DNA: TGTGCCAGCAGCCAGGGGGCTAGCGGGGGACTAGATACGCAGTATTTT. It translates to CASSQGASGGLDTQYF.